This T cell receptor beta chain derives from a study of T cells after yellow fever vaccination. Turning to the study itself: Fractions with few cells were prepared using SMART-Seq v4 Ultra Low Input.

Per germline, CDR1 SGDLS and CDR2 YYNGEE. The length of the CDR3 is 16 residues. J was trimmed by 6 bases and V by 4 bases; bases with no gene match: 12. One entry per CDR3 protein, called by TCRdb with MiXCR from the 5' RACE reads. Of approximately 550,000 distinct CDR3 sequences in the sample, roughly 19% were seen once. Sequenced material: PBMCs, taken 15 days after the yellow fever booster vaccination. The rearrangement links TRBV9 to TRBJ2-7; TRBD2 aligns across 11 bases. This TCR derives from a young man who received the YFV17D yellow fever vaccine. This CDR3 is CASSPRVGLAGGEQYF. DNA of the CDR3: TGTGCCAGCAGCCCTAGGGTGGGGCTAGCGGGAGGCGAGCAGTACTTC.